What follows describes a single TCR beta chain. Profiled with immunoSEQ multiplex PCR; TCRdb holds only in-frame clones, not every one. The data contain some 70,000 clones, around four fifths of them singletons. These data originate in a study of blood T cell repertoires in COVID-19. Study-wide context: COVID-19 samples from acute and convalescent phases originated in the United States, Italy and Spain. PBMCs, B-cell-depleted T cells, or T cells were the source of the cDNA or gDNA that made up the material.

This TCR derives from a man in his 60s with COVID-19, enrolled during active disease. The sample was peripheral blood.

The CDR3 protein is CATSNTGVGKLFF. CDR3 nucleotide sequence: TGTGCCACCAGCAATACAGGGGTTGGAAAACTGTTTTTT. This chain connects TRBV15 to TRBJ1-4, with 7 bases fitting TRBD1. With V trimmed by 4 bases and J by 10 bases, 6 bases remained unmatched. The CDR3 is 13 amino acids. The germline V gene has CDR1 LNHNV and CDR2 YYDKDF (reference sequence).